The subject of this entry is one T cell receptor beta chain. Its antigen has not been determined. No much larger clone exists at a distance of one base, and base qualities are not known. The CDR3 has 13 amino acids, counting the end cysteine and phenylalanine. Only the CDR3 DNA stays, 39 bases, in frame from base 1. CDR1 and CDR2, looked up from the germline V gene, are MNHEY and SVGAGI. A distance of 8 bases separates the germline ends of V and J, which lose 5 bases and 1 base respectively. Library preparation used the immunoSEQ multiplex PCR assay. Under the source paper's analysis protocol: A statistical classification framework was built for diagnosing cytomegalovirus status from the catalog of TCR beta chain sequences. The table comes from immuneACCESS by way of TCRdb, which keeps in-frame sequences with V and J called. Part of the clones is missing from these tables; in studies checked, under half for an unresolved V gene and the rest for unknown reasons. Clone size and V and J calls were adopted from that table, with D and trimming inferred from the DNA. This sample gives about 82,000 clones in total; 85% to 95% of them show up just once. The top ten hold more than 0.65% of the sample.

This sample is part of a study of cytomegalovirus exposure and HLA in healthy donors (dated by TCRdb to 2016 to 2017). Regarding the complete study: A later analysis indicated that the 120 or so validation repertoires were generated on the platform also employed for the roughly 730 repertoires of the first cohort. To predict cytomegalovirus infection status, the study combined high-throughput TCR immunosequencing, statistical association of individual TCRs with disease status, and machine learning. The study aimed to test whether signatures of past pathogen exposure could be identified by cataloging public T cell receptors. A separate validation cohort of over 95 different subjects was used in addition to the 666-subject first cohort.

Separate from the approximately 700-subject first cohort, the validation cohort of 95 to 150 subjects was the group to which the donors belonged. General conclusions and limits of the study: In the study, approximately 160 TCR beta chains were listed as associated with cytomegalovirus. While some public TCRs were present in many individuals, most TCR sequences turned up only very rarely across donors. It was suggested by the authors that the approach could potentially be generalized to other disease states and immunological phenotypes. A few of the identified cytomegalovirus-associated TCR beta chains were confirmed in vitro to be specific for cytomegalovirus antigens. All 110 or so repertoires were used to score co-occurrence in the validation cohort in a later analysis, because that analysis had no HLA typing for the cohort. Of the cluster scores, about 94% were above 0 in a later analysis, which found that TCRs clustered in the first cohort also tended to co-occur in the 120 or so validation repertoires. In both the original and validation cohorts, the classifier was reported to diagnose cytomegalovirus status with high specificity and sensitivity.

In this chain, TRBV6-5 is recombined with TRBJ2-5; perhaps TRBD2 is the D gene, with 6 bases matching. Sequenced material: PBMCs. The source is a woman under 30 in good health and CMV-seronegative. The base sequence is TGTGCCAGCAGTGTTAGCGGCCAAGAGACCCAGTACTTC. Protein translation: CASSVSGQETQYF.